A single sample gave rise to the 30 T cell receptor beta chains below, sequenced in a study of metastatic and nonmetastatic thyroid tumors. All patients reached thyroid surgery having received no treatment beforehand. TCRdb reprocessed the PCR reads via MiXCR. The data show 15,000 to 20,000 clones, roughly 22% seen once. Sequenced material: tumor tissue. The receptors come from a male donor with papillary thyroid cancer or a benign thyroid nodule (not recorded which). Some clones in this sample may be carry-over from other donors' samples.

At least ten counts were recorded for this clone. The gene calls are TRBV5-5 and TRBJ1-1; D remains ambiguous. Trimming took off 0 bases at V and 2 bases at J, with 8 bases between the two ends. The germline V gene has CDR1 SGHKS and CDR2 YYEKEE (reference sequence). The CDR3 extends over 14 amino acids. CDR3 nucleotide sequence: TGTGCCAGCAGCTTGGGACAAATCAACACTGAAGCTTTCTTT. Protein: CASSLGQINTEAFF.

By sample share, this clone is medium-sized. The gene calls are TRBV6-1 and TRBJ2-7, with D unclear. The CDR3 covers 14 residues. The germline CDR1 and CDR2 sequences are MNHNS and SASEGT. The V end lost 0 bases, the J end lost 3 bases, and 9 bases lay between the germline ends. DNA of the CDR3: TGTGCCAGCAGTGAAGCGAGTCGCGGCTACGAGCAGTACTTC. Its translation is CASSEASRGYEQYF.

The CDR3 sequence: CASSPLQGAGSIQYF. The CDR3, as DNA: TGTGCCAGCAGCCCTCTACAGGGGGCCGGAAGCATTCAGTACTTC. This chain uses TRBV5-6 with TRBJ2-5; the match to TRBD1 covers 9 bases. The J call may be wrong; the DNA end is better matched by TRBJ2-4. Germline CDR1 is SGHDT and CDR2 is YYEEEE. The CDR3 has 15 amino acids.

At least ten counts were recorded for this clone. At the DNA level, this CDR3 is encoded by other sequences in the same sample as well. The genes are TRBV29-1 and TRBJ2-2; 9 bases agree with TRBD1. The V segment lost 6 bases and the J segment 5 bases; nucleotides outside the gene matches: 10. CDR3 length: 15 amino acids. The germline V gene has CDR1 SQVTM and CDR2 ANQGSEA. The CDR3 sequence is CSVKTGQGETGELFF. DNA of the CDR3: TGCAGCGTAAAAACGGGACAGGGAGAAACCGGGGAGCTGTTTTTT.

This clone was counted ten times or more. Other DNA variants within this sample encode the same CDR3. The gene calls are TRBV27 and TRBJ1-6; D possibly corresponds to TRBD1 (6 bases). Germline assignment: CDR1 MNHEY and CDR2 SMNVEV (reference sequence). The CDR3 length is 17 residues. Trimming cost V 5 bases and J 1 base, with 15 bases left between them. In nucleotides, the CDR3 is TGTGCCAGCAGTAGGGGGGTAGGTCGTTCCTATAATTCACCCCTCCACTTT. This gives the protein CASSRGVGRSYNSPLHF.

This clone was seen a few times. The germline gene is not matched at one end of the junction; a read error may be the cause. V and J are TRBV6-2 or TRBV6-3 and TRBJ2-1, with D possibly being TRBD1 or TRBD2 (6 bases each). Per germline, CDR1 MNHEY and CDR2 SVGEGT. The length of the CDR3 is 16 residues. The chain's CDR3 is CASSLWGAGRYNEQFF. The CDR3 bases are TGTGCCAGCAGTCTCTGGGGGGCAGGGCGCTACAATGAGCAGTTCTTT.

The table lists this clone with many counts. This chain links TRBV5-1 with TRBJ1-4, with D possibly matching TRBD1 (6 bases). The length of the CDR3 is 14 residues. V shed 3 bases and J shed 13 bases, with 19 bases lying between them. Per the germline V gene, CDR1 is SGHRS and CDR2 is YFSETQ. The CDR3 bases are TGCGCCAGCAGCTACCAGGGGCCCAGCTTCGGACTGTTTTTT. It encodes CASSYQGPSFGLFF. Using reference TRBV5-1 and TRBJ1-4 for the parts outside the CDR3, the full variable domain is KAGVTQTPRYLIKTRGQQVTLSCSPISGHRSVSWYQQTPGQGLQFLFEYFSETQRNKGNFPGRFSGRQFSNSRSEMNVSTLELGDSALYLCASSYQGPSFGLFFGSGTQLSVL.

This clone was seen many times. V is TRBV30 and J is TRBJ2-1; D ambiguous. The CDR3 has 11 residues. The germline CDR1 and CDR2 sequences are GTSNPN and SVGIG (reference sequence). Trimming shortened V by 0 bases and J by 3 bases, and 0 bases separated the two germline ends. CDR3: CAWSVYNEQFF. The CDR3 DNA follows: TGTGCCTGGAGTGTCTACAATGAGCAGTTCTTC.

This clone has a count of ten or more. The J gene is TRBJ1-1, the V gene TRBV11-1, with D possibly matching TRBD1 (5 bases). Between the trimmed V and J ends, which lost 4 bases and 0 bases, there was a span of 18 bases. Looked up from germline, CDR1 is SGHAT and CDR2 is FQDESV (reference sequence). CDR3 length: 17 residues. The CDR3, as DNA: TGTGCCAGCAGCTCGAGGCAGGGTCGGGCACTGAACACTGAAGCTTTCTTT. This encodes CASSSRQGRALNTEAFF.

Many counts were recorded for this clone. This chain joins TRBV30 and TRBJ1-6; D not certain. Germline-derived CDR1 and CDR2 are GTSNPN and SVGIG (reference sequence). The CDR3 consists of 14 residues. Trimming removed 8 bases from V and 7 bases from J, with 18 bases in between. In DNA, the CDR3 is TGTGCCGCCAACGATGGGCAGGCGAATTCACCCCTCCACTTT. Protein sequence: CAANDGQANSPLHF.

This clone was found many times. This sequence joins TRBV20-1 and TRBJ2-3; TRBD1 matches 7 bases. Germline V gene data show CDR1 as DFQATT and CDR2 as SNEGSKA (reference sequence). The V and J ends lost 1 base and 4 bases, in that order; junction bases with no gene match: 17. CDR3 length: 18 residues. The CDR3 region is CSARVLRGTGVGADTQYF. DNA of the CDR3: TGCAGTGCTAGAGTTTTGAGGGGTACAGGGGTCGGAGCAGATACGCAGTATTTT.

This clone is termed medium-sized. The V call is TRBV7-9, the J call TRBJ2-3; D unresolved. This CDR3 spans 12 amino acids. Germline V gives CDR1 SEHNR, CDR2 FQNEAQ (reference sequence). V lost 4 bases to trimming and J lost 3 bases, with 5 bases between them. CDR3 sequence reads: CASSYLTDTQYF. DNA of the CDR3: TGTGCCAGCAGCTATTTGACAGATACGCAGTATTTT.

This clone was seen a handful of times. Mismatch with germline at one junction end may stem from a read error. The chain carries TRBV12-3 or TRBV12-4 and TRBJ1-3; 8 bases are a match to TRBD1. The CDR3 length is 15 residues. The CDR3 spells CASSSTGGSVNTIYF. For the CDR3, the DNA is TGTGCCAGCAGTTCCACAGGGGGTTCTGTAAACACCATATATTTT.

This clone appeared many times. The V gene is TRBV15, the J gene TRBJ1-5; 9 bases agree with TRBD1. CDR1 is LNHNV and CDR2 is YYDKDF in the germline V gene (reference sequence). The CDR3 covers 13 residues. V gave up 6 bases and J gave up 8 bases; unmatched junction bases: 5. The CDR3 DNA reads as TGTGCCACCAGGGGGACAGGGTTTGAGCCCCAGCATTTT. As protein: CATRGTGFEPQHF.

This clone came up many times. CDR3 amino acids: CASSTSGTGSSETQYF. The DNA of the CDR3 is TGTGCCAGCAGCACCTCCGGGACAGGGTCGAGCGAGACCCAGTACTTC. V and J are TRBV7-8 and TRBJ2-5; TRBD1 matches at 9 bases. J was trimmed by 5 bases and V by 5 bases; bases with no gene match: 12. The CDR3 loop spans 16 amino acids. CDR1 is SGHVS and CDR2 is FQNEAQ in the germline V gene.

This clone was seen at least ten times. Different DNA sequences within this sample yield the same CDR3. The chain is built from TRBV9 and TRBJ2-5, with a weak D call TRBD2 (6 bases). Germline V gene data show CDR1 as SGDLS and CDR2 as YYNGEE. CDR3 length: 15 amino acids. V lost 4 bases, J lost 4 bases, and 17 bases lay in between. The CDR3 sequence: CASSLAEGSAETQYF. The CDR3 bases are TGTGCCAGCAGCTTAGCGGAAGGGTCGGCAGAGACCCAGTACTTC.

This clone was recorded many times. V usage is TRBV2 and J usage is TRBJ2-1; no reliable D call. The V end lost 8 bases, the J end lost 2 bases, and 4 bases lay between the germline ends. The CDR3 length is 11 residues. Germline CDR1 and CDR2: SNHLY and FYNNEI. CDR3 sequence: CASRPYNEQFF. In DNA, the CDR3 is TGTGCCAGCCGACCCTACAATGAGCAGTTCTTC. The entire variable domain, with the rest obtained from reference TRBV2 and TRBJ2-1, is as follows: EPEVTQTPSHQVTQMGQEVILRCVPISNHLYFYWYRQILGQKVEFLVSFYNNEISEKSEIFDDQFSVERPDGSNFTLKIRSTKLEDSAMYFCASRPYNEQFFGPGTRLTVL.

In this sample, this clone turned up many times. CDR3 nucleotides: TGTGCCAGCAGCTTCTATCGTCTCACCGGGGAGCTGTTTTTT. This codes for CASSFYRLTGELFF. This chain links TRBV11-2 with TRBJ2-2; D gene unclear. The V gene's germline CDR1 is SGHAT and CDR2 FQNNGV. The V end was cut by 3 bases, the J end by 4 bases, with 9 bases between. The CDR3 runs 14 residues.

V and J are TRBV9 and TRBJ2-2; TRBD2 matches at 8 bases. The CDR3 runs to 16 residues. V trimming: 0 bases; J trimming: 4 bases; junction bases outside the gene matches: 5. Germline V gene lookup returns CDR1 SGDLS and CDR2 YYNGEE. The CDR3 DNA reads TGTGCCAGCAGCGTAGGGGCTAGCGGGTTCACCGGGGAGCTGTTTTTT. It is translated as CASSVGASGFTGELFF.

In this sample, this clone turned up many times. V gene TRBV3-1 combines with J gene TRBJ2-3; 9 bases line up with TRBD2. The length of the CDR3 is 16 residues. Trimming cost V 4 bases and J 4 bases; bases outside gene matches: 9. Germline CDR1 and CDR2: LGHDT and YNNKEL (reference sequence). The chain's CDR3 is CASSLWIGTSPDTQYF. In DNA, the CDR3 is TGTGCCAGCAGCCTTTGGATTGGGACTAGCCCAGATACGCAGTATTTT.

This clone was seen repeatedly, ten times or more. An end of the junction does not agree with germline; a read error may underlie this. This chain links TRBV12-3 or TRBV12-4 with TRBJ2-3; 8 bases map to TRBD1. The CDR3 runs to 14 residues. CDR3 residues: CASTRDRNTGTQYF. Written as DNA, the CDR3 is TGTGCCAGCACCCGGGACAGGAACACAGGTACGCAGTATTTT.

This clone was found many times. This chain links TRBV24-1 with TRBJ2-1; TRBD2 matches at 10 bases. Losses at the gene ends were 5 bases for V and 4 bases for J; bases not matched to a gene: 7. This CDR3 has 16 amino acids. The germline CDR1 and CDR2 sequences are KGHDR and SFDVKD. DNA for the CDR3: TGTGCCACCAGTGGGGGAGGGACTAGCGAGTACAATGAGCAGTTCTTC. Translating gives CATSGGGTSEYNEQFF.

Sample share makes this clone medium-sized (0.01 to 0.1%). The chain has TRBV6-2 or TRBV6-3 and TRBJ2-3; 7 positions match TRBD2. The CDR3 spans 15 residues. CDR1 MNHEY and CDR2 SVGEGT come from the germline V gene. Losses at the gene ends were 6 bases for V and 1 base for J; bases not matched to a gene: 7. The CDR3, as DNA: TGTGCCAGCAGCTACCAGAGCGGGGGCACAGATACGCAGTATTTT. It codes for CASSYQSGGTDTQYF.

The chain joins TRBV11-2 to TRBJ2-3; D might be TRBD1 (7 bases). V was cut by 6 bases and J by 4 bases, with 17 bases left in between. The germline gives CDR1 SGHAT, CDR2 FQNNGV. This CDR3 region has 15 residues. In DNA form, the CDR3 reads TGTGCCAGCAGTGTCCAGGGGGGCCGCGCAGATACGCAGTATTTT. Residues: CASSVQGGRADTQYF.

This clone was seen many times. This sequence joins TRBV7-2 and TRBJ2-5, with TRBD2 matching 13 bases. The CDR3 sequence is 17 residues long. The junction had 10 bases not matched to a gene; V was cut back by 4 bases and J by 5 bases. Germline CDR1 is SGHTA and CDR2 is FQGNSA. The CDR3 region has the DNA TGTGCCAGCAGCTCGGGACTAGCGGGGCCTACGGGGGAGACCCAGTACTTC. Translation: CASSSGLAGPTGETQYF.

This clone counts as large. The chain joins TRBV11-2 to TRBJ1-1; 7 nucleotides match TRBD1. The CDR3 runs 14 residues. V shed 6 bases and J 3 bases; nucleotides not matched to a gene: 7. The germline CDR1 and CDR2 sequences are SGHAT and FQNNGV. The CDR3 here is CASRSGGGYTEAFF. CDR3 coding DNA: TGTGCCAGCAGGTCAGGGGGAGGTTACACTGAAGCTTTCTTT.

By share, this clone ranks as medium-sized (0.01 to 0.1%). This chain joins TRBV20-1 and TRBJ1-5, with 7 bases that match TRBD1. CDR1 and CDR2 from the germline V gene are DFQATT and SNEGSKA (reference sequence). The junction had 9 bases not matched to a gene; V was cut back by 7 bases and J by 0 bases. The CDR3 spans 15 residues. The CDR3 loop is CSVPDRLYSNQPQHF. DNA of the CDR3: TGCAGTGTCCCGGACAGGCTTTATAGCAATCAGCCCCAGCATTTT.

In its sample, this clone was seen many times. The chain couples TRBV29-1 to TRBJ2-1, with a weak D call TRBD2 (6 bases). V was pared by 2 bases and J by 10 bases, with 9 bases between. Germline CDR1 and CDR2: SQVTM and ANQGSEA. The CDR3 runs to 11 residues. DNA for the CDR3: TGCAGCGTTGAACGTGCGGGGGAGCAGTTCTTC. Its translation is CSVERAGEQFF.

V usage is TRBV10-3 and J usage is TRBJ2-1; D possibly matches TRBD1 or TRBD2 (5 bases each). CDR3 length: 16 amino acids. The germline V and J ends were trimmed by 6 bases and 0 bases, with 15 bases remaining between them. Germline V CDR1 and CDR2: ENHRY, SYGVKD. The DNA for the CDR3 is TGTGCCATCAGGACTACAGGAGAGACCTCCTACAATGAGCAGTTCTTC. Translated: CAIRTTGETSYNEQFF.

By sample fraction, this clone is medium-sized (0.01 to 0.1%). J is TRBJ2-1 and V is TRBV20-1; 10 nucleotides agree with TRBD2. The length of the CDR3 is 14 residues. The ends lost 2 bases at V and 3 bases at J; junction bases unmatched: 1. Per germline, CDR1 DFQATT and CDR2 SNEGSKA (reference sequence). DNA of the CDR3: TGCAGTGCTAGAAGCGGGAGGGACTACAATGAGCAGTTCTTC. It codes for CSARSGRDYNEQFF.